This passage covers 31 T cell receptor beta chains from one sample sequenced in a study of PD-L1 blockade in urothelial cancer. The sample's time point: pretreatment peripheral blood. Sequenced by immunoSEQ multiplex PCR; TCRdb stores in-frame clones only, minus some. The table lists fewer than 65,000 clones, roughly 89% of them singletons. The source was PBMCs, collected around atezolizumab (anti-PD-L1) treatment. The receptors were gathered from a woman aged 55-69 years with urothelial cancer.

This clone appeared a few times. The chain carries TRBV7-7 and TRBJ2-7; the match to TRBD2 covers 11 bases. The germline V gene encodes CDR1 SSHAT and CDR2 FNYEAQ (reference sequence). Unmatched junction bases numbered 9, after V lost 5 bases and J lost 6 bases. The CDR3 has 15 residues. CDR3 sequence (DNA): TGTGCCAGCAGCCAGGGACTAGCGGCTGAGGCCGAGCAGTACTTC. This sequence encodes CASSQGLAAEAEQYF.

This clone came up once. DNA of the CDR3: TGTGCCAGCAGCTTAGGCCCCAGGGGCTACACCTTC. It translates to CASSLGPRGYTF. This sequence joins TRBV7-2 and TRBJ1-2, with D uncertain. The CDR3 runs 12 residues. CDR1 is SGHTA, CDR2 FQGNSA, per germline. Between the trimmed V and J ends, which lost 1 base and 8 bases, there was a span of 8 bases. The variable domain in full, with the rest retrieved from reference TRBV7-2 and TRBJ1-2, is GAGVSQSPSNKVTEKGKDVELRCDPISGHTALYWYRQSLGQGLEFLIYFQGNSAPDKSGLPSDRFSAERTGGSVSTLTIQRTQQEDSAVYLCASSLGPRGYTFGSGTRLTVV.

This clone was found a few times. The chain is built from TRBV21-1 and TRBJ2-2; TRBD2 reflects the table's D call only, with no check against the DNA. TRBV21-1 is reported as a pseudogene. The CDR3 is made up of 18 amino acids. The CDR3 loop reads CARAQCTSGGLNTGELFF. The DNA of the CDR3 is TGTGCCAGGGCTCAGTGCACTAGCGGGGGACTGAACACCGGGGAGCTGTTTTTT.

The chain links TRBV11-2 to TRBJ2-7; 9 bases are shared with TRBD2. Losses at the gene ends were 4 bases for V and 2 bases for J; bases not matched to a gene: 9. This CDR3 region has 16 residues. Germline-derived CDR1 and CDR2 are SGHAT and FQNNGV. CDR3 DNA sequence: TGTGCCAGCAGCTACTTAGCGGGGGCGCTGACCTACGAGCAGTACTTC. Translating it yields CASSYLAGALTYEQYF.

The V and J genes are TRBV9 and TRBJ1-5; unclear D gene. The V gene lost 4 bases and the J gene lost 8 bases, with 13 bases spanning the gap. CDR3 length: 13 amino acids. Germline-derived CDR1 and CDR2 are SGDLS and YYNGEE. CDR3 sequence (DNA): TGTGCCAGCAGCCAAAGACCGGGAGAGCCCCAGCATTTT. Encoded protein: CASSQRPGEPQHF.

The V call is TRBV5-6, the J call TRBJ1-5; D possibly corresponds to TRBD1 (5 bases). Trimming took 4 bases from V and 6 from J, leaving 17 bases between them. CDR1 and CDR2 from the germline V gene are SGHDT and YYEEEE. The CDR3 length is 15 residues. The CDR3 coding sequence is TGTGCCAGCAGCACATCCAGGGATTGGATTCAGCCCCAGCATTTT. This codes for CASSTSRDWIQPQHF.

The chain uses TRBV7-9 and TRBJ1-2; D uncertain. V lost 1 base to trimming and J lost 10 bases, with 10 bases between them. The germline CDR1 and CDR2 sequences are SEHNR and FQNEAQ (reference sequence). There are 12 residues in the CDR3. CDR3 sequence (DNA): TGTGCCAGCAGCTTAGAACCAAGCCCCTACACCTTC. This encodes CASSLEPSPYTF.

The chain joins TRBV10-3 to TRBJ1-5; D may be TRBD1 (6 bases). CDR3 length: 13 residues. Germline CDR1 ENHRY, CDR2 SYGVKD. V was cut by 6 bases and J by 3 bases, with 9 bases left in between. The CDR3 bases are TGTGCCATCAGCCAGGGGAACAATCAGCCCCAGCATTTT. It is translated as CAISQGNNQPQHF.

The rearrangement uses TRBV10-3 and TRBJ2-5; 7 positions agree with TRBD1. V was pared by 0 bases and J by 2 bases, with 3 bases of the junction left unmatched. CDR3 length: 15 amino acids. Looked up from germline, CDR1 is ENHRY and CDR2 is SYGVKD. This CDR3 is CAISESAGGQETQYF. In DNA form, the CDR3 reads TGTGCCATCAGTGAGTCTGCAGGGGGACAAGAGACCCAGTACTTC.

V usage is TRBV5-4 and J usage is TRBJ1-2, with 8 bases fitting TRBD1. V lost 4 bases, J lost 3 bases, and 5 bases stayed unmatched. The V gene's germline CDR1 is SGHNT and CDR2 YYREEE (reference sequence). The CDR3 is made up of 14 amino acids. This CDR3 is CASSPADRDYGYTF. CDR3 DNA: TGTGCCAGCAGCCCCGCGGACAGGGACTATGGCTACACCTTC. Combining the CDR3 with reference TRBV5-4 and TRBJ1-2 gives the whole variable domain ETGVTQSPTHLIKTRGQQVTLRCSSQSGHNTVSWYQQALGQGPQFIFQYYREEENGRGNFPPRFSGLQFPNYSSELNVNALELDDSALYLCASSPADRDYGYTFGSGTRLTVV.

This chain uses TRBV6-5 with TRBJ1-3; D is uncertain. Germline V gives CDR1 MNHEY, CDR2 SVGAGI. Trimming stripped 2 bases from V and 0 bases from J, with 8 bases between. The CDR3 covers 15 residues. The CDR3 nucleotides are TGTGCCAGCAGTTACAGAGGGTTCTCTGGAAACACCATATATTTT. It yields the protein CASSYRGFSGNTIYF.

The chain is built from TRBV19 and TRBJ2-2; TRBD2 agrees at 13 bases. This CDR3 is built from 16 residues. Germline lookup yields CDR1 LNHDA and CDR2 SQIVND (reference sequence). V gave up 6 bases and J gave up 5 bases; unmatched junction bases: 6. The DNA for the CDR3 is TGTGCCAGTAGCCAACTAGCGGGAGGGCCTACCGGGGAGCTGTTTTTT. Encoded protein: CASSQLAGGPTGELFF.

This sequence joins TRBV7-2 and TRBJ2-5; 8 bases match TRBD1. Germline V gene lookup returns CDR1 SGHTA and CDR2 FQGNSA. The J segment lost 4 bases and the V segment lost 3 bases, leaving 4 bases of the junction unmatched. This CDR3 spans 14 amino acids. The CDR3 spells CASSLQGAGETQYF. Here the CDR3 DNA reads TGTGCCAGCAGCTTGCAGGGGGCCGGAGAGACCCAGTACTTC.

The chain has TRBV14 and TRBJ2-3, with 10 bases fitting TRBD2. The CDR3 runs 19 residues. The trim removed 4 bases at V and 3 bases at J, leaving 16 bases unmatched. Germline lookup yields CDR1 SGHDN and CDR2 FVKESK. The CDR3 is CASSPLESKEREGTDTQYF. The CDR3 DNA follows: TGTGCCAGCAGCCCGTTGGAGAGTAAGGAGCGGGAGGGGACAGATACGCAGTATTTT.

The chain is built from TRBV9 and TRBJ1-1; 7 bases agree with TRBD1. This CDR3 contains 14 residues. Germline-derived CDR1 and CDR2 are SGDLS and YYNGEE. Losses at the gene ends were 3 bases for V and 5 bases for J; bases not matched to a gene: 7. CDR3 in DNA: TGTGCCAGCAGCGGAACTACAGGGGATACTGAAGCTTTCTTT. It translates to CASSGTTGDTEAFF. Using reference TRBV9 and TRBJ1-1 for the parts outside the CDR3, the full variable domain is DSGVTQTPKHLITATGQRVTLRCSPRSGDLSVYWYQQSLDQGLQFLIQYYNGEERAKGNILERFSAQQFPDLHSELNLSSLELGDSALYFCASSGTTGDTEAFFGQGTRLTVV.

The chain has TRBV7-6 and TRBJ1-1, with TRBD1 matching 8 bases. J gave up 6 bases and V 4 bases, and 4 bases lay outside the gene matches. The CDR3 length is 13 residues. From germline, CDR1 is SGHVS and CDR2 FNYEAQ. In DNA form, the CDR3 reads TGTGCCAGCAGCTCCGGGACAGGCCCTGAAGCTTTCTTT. This sequence encodes CASSSGTGPEAFF.

The chain employs TRBV18 and TRBJ1-4; D may be TRBD1 (6 bases). The length of the CDR3 is 17 residues. The germline gives CDR1 KGHSH, CDR2 LQKENI. The V and J ends lost 0 bases and 4 bases respectively, with 15 bases between them. CDR3 bases: TGTGCCAGCTCACCACCGCTGGGGGGCGGGAGTAATGAAAAACTGTTTTTT. The encoded protein is CASSPPLGGGSNEKLFF.

The chain is built from TRBV27 and TRBJ2-1, with 9 nucleotides matching TRBD2. This CDR3 comprises 15 residues. Losses at the gene ends were 6 bases for V and 6 bases for J; bases not matched to a gene: 9. Germline lookup yields CDR1 MNHEY and CDR2 SMNVEV (reference sequence). This CDR3 is CASRRLASGANEQFF. DNA for the CDR3: TGTGCCAGCAGAAGATTGGCTAGCGGGGCCAATGAGCAGTTCTTC.

V gene TRBV5-1 combines with J gene TRBJ1-3, with D perhaps TRBD1 (5 bases). Trimming left V 4 bases short and J 0 bases short, with 23 bases between. Germline V CDR1 and CDR2: SGHRS, YFSETQ. This CDR3 is 19 amino acids long. CDR3 bases: TGCGCCAGCAGCCGCACCAGCCCGACAGAAACCCTCTCTGGAAACACCATATATTTT. It translates to CASSRTSPTETLSGNTIYF.

This sequence joins TRBV5-5 and TRBJ2-1; TRBD1 matches at 7 bases. Germline CDR1 and CDR2: SGHKS and YYEKEE (reference sequence). This CDR3 is 15 amino acids long. Trimming at V came to 4 bases and at J to 10 bases, leaving 14 bases not matched to a gene. CDR3 DNA sequence: TGTGCCAGCAGCCTACAGCCGACAGGGTCGGAGGAGCAGTTCTTC. It translates to CASSLQPTGSEEQFF.

The chain uses TRBV7-6 and TRBJ2-5, with 13 nucleotides matching TRBD2. Germline trimming cut 2 bases from V and 7 bases from J; bases unmatched to any gene: 25. The CDR3 is made up of 22 amino acids. Germline V lookup: CDR1 SGHVS, CDR2 FNYEAQ. CDR3 DNA: TGTGCCAGCAGCTTATTCCCTACGAGACTAGCGGGAGGCCGACCCACCCTCGGGACCCAGTACTTC. Protein product: CASSLFPTRLAGGRPTLGTQYF.

The CDR3 DNA sequence: TGTGCCAGCAGCTTATCGGGGATAACCGACTACGAGCAGTACTTC. Its translation is CASSLSGITDYEQYF. The chain has TRBV7-9 and TRBJ2-7; D is perhaps TRBD2 (5 bases). Germline V gene lookup returns CDR1 SEHNR and CDR2 FQNEAQ (reference sequence). The CDR3 is 15 residues long. V was cut by 2 bases and J by 3 bases, with 14 bases left in between.

The chain combines TRBV6-5 with TRBJ2-3; TRBD2 matches at 12 bases. This CDR3 spans 14 amino acids. After removal of 6 bases from V and 6 bases from J, the junction contained 4 bases not matched to a gene. CDR1 is MNHEY, CDR2 SVGAGI, per germline. The DNA for the CDR3 is TGTGCCAGCAGGTCGACTAGCGGGAGTGATACGCAGTATTTT. Translated: CASRSTSGSDTQYF.

This sequence joins TRBV19 and TRBJ1-2, with D hard to call. In germline, CDR1 is LNHDA, CDR2 SQIVND (reference sequence). This CDR3 comprises 12 residues. V lost 3 bases and J lost 8, with 10 bases in between. CDR3 DNA: TGTGCCAGTAGTATTGATCGGGTCGGCTACACCTTC. Residues: CASSIDRVGYTF.

This chain uses TRBV7-2 with TRBJ1-6; 7 bases fit TRBD1. The CDR3 length is 15 residues. CDR1 and CDR2 (germline): SGHTA, FQGNSA. V was pared by 2 bases and J by 12 bases, with 10 bases of the junction left unmatched. CDR3 nucleotide sequence: TGTGCCAGCAGCTTATCCGGACTTGACAGGGAACCCCTCCACTTT. Protein product: CASSLSGLDREPLHF.

The chain uses TRBV7-9 and TRBJ2-5, with 7 bases identical to TRBD1. Germline CDR1 is SEHNR and CDR2 is FQNEAQ (reference sequence). The CDR3 is made up of 14 amino acids. Trimming at V came to 5 bases and at J to 3 bases, leaving 6 bases not matched to a gene. The CDR3 here is CASSTGQNKETQYF. The CDR3 nucleotides read TGTGCCAGCAGCACGGGACAGAACAAAGAGACCCAGTACTTC. Filled out from reference TRBV7-9 and TRBJ2-5, the complete variable domain reads DTGVSQNPRHKITKRGQNVTFRCDPISEHNRLYWYRQTLGQGPEFLTYFQNEAQLEKSRLLSDRFSAERPKGSFSTLEIQRTEQGDSAMYLCASSTGQNKETQYFGPGTRLLVL.

This chain joins TRBV5-1 and TRBJ2-7; 7 bases fit TRBD1. The CDR3 is made up of 16 amino acids. Germline V lookup: CDR1 SGHRS, CDR2 YFSETQ. Trimming cost V 4 bases and J 6 bases; bases outside gene matches: 16. CDR3 coding DNA: TGCGCCAGCAGCCGGGACCCGACAGGGATTTTCGTCGAGCAGTACTTC. Protein sequence: CASSRDPTGIFVEQYF.

The V and J genes are TRBV29-1 and TRBJ2-1; a weak D match, TRBD1 (6 bases). The CDR3 is 13 residues long. V dropped 6 bases and J dropped 5 bases, with 14 bases sitting between them. Germline lookup yields CDR1 SQVTM and CDR2 ANQGSEA. The DNA of the CDR3 is TGCAGCGTCGTTCGTCAGGGGAACAATGAGCAGTTCTTC. Its translation is CSVVRQGNNEQFF.

V is TRBV19 and J is TRBJ2-7, with a possible D match to TRBD2 (5 bases). Germline V CDR1 and CDR2: LNHDA, SQIVND (reference sequence). CDR3 size: 17 residues. Trimming pared 1 base from V and 2 bases from J, leaving 18 bases between. This chain's CDR3 is CASSIAHGVRAPYEQYF. The CDR3 DNA reads TGTGCCAGTAGTATAGCCCACGGCGTGAGGGCTCCCTACGAGCAGTACTTC.

The chain has TRBV9 and TRBJ1-1; D unresolved. The CDR3 contains 14 residues. CDR1 SGDLS and CDR2 YYNGEE come from the germline V gene. Trimming took off 2 bases at V and 8 bases at J, with 16 bases between the two ends. The CDR3 bases are TGTGCCAGCAGCGTTAACCCTTCGGGATTCGAAGCTTTCTTT. It is translated as CASSVNPSGFEAFF.

V gene TRBV6-6 combines with J gene TRBJ1-6; D is perhaps TRBD1 (5 bases). The CDR3 is made up of 14 amino acids. Germline V lookup: CDR1 MNHNY, CDR2 SVGAGI (reference sequence). V was cut by 2 bases and J by 6 bases, with 8 bases left in between. The CDR3 here is CASSYDQGNSPLHF. Written as DNA, the CDR3 is TGTGCCAGCAGTTACGATCAGGGTAATTCACCCCTCCACTTT.